This entry is about one T cell receptor beta chain. The data were taken from a study of blood T cell repertoires in COVID-19. About the study: There were acute and convalescent COVID-19 samples, and they came from the United States, Italy and Spain. Sample material is recorded as cDNA or gDNA derived from T cells, B-cell-depleted T cells, or PBMCs.

This table comes from immunoSEQ multiplex PCR, and its TCRdb copy is limited to in-frame clones, with some not included. The sample has over 200,000 clones, 85% to 90% seen once; the top ten hold roughly 2.6%. This CDR3 is built from 12 residues. V was trimmed by 8 bases and J by 6 bases, leaving 13 bases between them. Per the germline V gene, CDR1 is MNHEY and CDR2 is SVGAGI. This TCR was sampled from a woman aged 55-75 years with acute or convalescent COVID-19. The material sequenced was peripheral blood. The chain combines TRBV6-5 with TRBJ2-5, with D maybe TRBD2 (5 bases). CDR3 bases: TGTGCCAGCTCTGAGGCGGGCCAGACCCAGTACTTC. It is translated as CASSEAGQTQYF.